A single sample gave rise to the 15 T cell receptor beta chains below, sequenced in a study of PD-1 blockade in mismatch repair-deficient tumors. Profiling relied on immunoSEQ multiplex PCR, and the TCRdb table lists in-frame clones only, not all of them. The profile shows tens of thousands of clones, about four fifths of them singletons. Sample: peripheral blood, taken 44 weeks after starting pembrolizumab. These receptors originate from an adult with mismatch repair-deficient cancer.

The chain carries TRBV2 and TRBJ2-3; no clear D. CDR1 and CDR2 (germline): SNHLY, FYNNEI. This CDR3 has 16 amino acids. V lost 4 bases to trimming and J lost 4 bases, with 18 bases between them. The CDR3 is CASSVSMGIRADTQYF. Written as DNA, the CDR3 is TGTGCCAGCAGTGTCAGCATGGGAATAAGGGCAGATACGCAGTATTTT.

The chain links TRBV19 to TRBJ2-7; D might be TRBD1 (5 bases). This CDR3 contains 13 residues. Between the trimmed V and J ends, which lost 8 bases and 5 bases, there was a span of 16 bases. Germline V CDR1 and CDR2: LNHDA, SQIVND (reference sequence). The CDR3: CASSYRRQDEQYF. The DNA of the CDR3 is TGTGCCAGTTCATACAGGCGCCAAGACGAGCAGTACTTC.

The rearrangement links TRBV7-9 to TRBJ2-7; D gene uncertain. V shed 5 bases and J shed 3 bases, with 11 bases lying between them. Germline V gives CDR1 SEHNR, CDR2 FQNEAQ (reference sequence). The CDR3 has 13 residues. The CDR3 region is CASSPIGVYEQYF. CDR3 nucleotide sequence: TGTGCCAGCAGCCCAATTGGAGTCTACGAGCAGTACTTC. Full variable domain (rest looked up from reference TRBV7-9 and TRBJ2-7): DTGVSQNPRHKITKRGQNVTFRCDPISEHNRLYWYRQTLGQGPEFLTYFQNEAQLEKSRLLSDRFSAERPKGSFSTLEIQRTEQGDSAMYLCASSPIGVYEQYFGPGTRLTVT.

The rearrangement links TRBV5-8 to TRBJ2-2; a weak D match, TRBD2 (5 bases). The germline V gene encodes CDR1 SGHTS and CDR2 YDEGEE. The CDR3 extends over 13 amino acids. Trimming took off 4 bases at V and 1 base at J, with 5 bases between the two ends. This CDR3 is CASSEGNTGELFF. In nucleotides, the CDR3 is TGTGCCAGCAGCGAGGGGAACACCGGGGAGCTGTTTTTT. Full variable domain (rest looked up from reference TRBV5-8 and TRBJ2-2): EAGVTQSPTHLIKTRGQQATLRCSPISGHTSVYWYQQALGLGLQFLLWYDEGEERNRGNFPPRFSGRQFPNYSSELNVNALELEDSALYLCASSEGNTGELFFGEGSRLTVL.

This rearrangement joins TRBV10-3 to TRBJ2-1, with no clear D. Trimming pared 0 bases from V and 0 bases from J, leaving 9 bases between. Germline V gene lookup returns CDR1 ENHRY and CDR2 SYGVKD. The CDR3 sequence is 16 residues long. The DNA for the CDR3 is TGTGCCATCAGTGAGTCGTTGGCCGGCTCCTACAATGAGCAGTTCTTC. Its protein is CAISESLAGSYNEQFF.

This sequence joins TRBV27 and TRBJ1-4; the D is unclear. The germline V gene has CDR1 MNHEY and CDR2 SMNVEV (reference sequence). The length of the CDR3 is 14 residues. V lost 3 bases to trimming and J lost 8 bases, with 13 bases between them. In nucleotides, the CDR3 is TGTGCCAGCAGTTTCCGGGGTTTTGGGGAAAAACTGTTTTTT. This encodes CASSFRGFGEKLFF.

The rearrangement links TRBV15 to TRBJ2-1, with 8 bases identical to TRBD2. The V gene end was trimmed by 0 bases and the J gene end by 1 base; junction bases not matched to a gene: 8. From germline, CDR1 is LNHNV and CDR2 YYDKDF (reference sequence). The CDR3 is 18 residues long. CDR3 sequence reads: CATSRDQAGGASYNEQFF. The DNA for the CDR3 is TGTGCCACCAGCAGAGATCAGGCGGGGGGCGCGTCCTACAATGAGCAGTTCTTC.

This clone was seen a few times. The chain joins TRBV7-2 to TRBJ1-2; no firm D call. Trimming shortened V by 2 bases and J by 4 bases, and 8 bases separated the two germline ends. The CDR3 loop spans 13 amino acids. Germline CDR1 and CDR2: SGHTA and FQGNSA. CDR3 in amino acids: CASSLIASYGYTF. The CDR3 nucleotides are TGTGCCAGCAGCTTAATAGCTTCCTATGGCTACACCTTC.

The genes are TRBV21-1 and TRBJ2-1; the D call in the table, TRBD2, was not verified against the DNA. TRBV21-1 is designated a pseudogene. The CDR3 covers 17 residues. Written as DNA, the CDR3 is TGTGCCAGCACGGGATTAAAAGGGCTAGCGGATGTAGATGAGCAGTTCTTC. Its protein product is CASTGLKGLADVDEQFF.

The J gene is TRBJ1-2, the V gene TRBV6-5; D is unresolved. Germline V gene lookup returns CDR1 MNHEY and CDR2 SVGAGI. Trimming took off 6 bases at V and 0 bases at J, with 2 bases between the two ends. CDR3 length: 11 residues. The CDR3 DNA follows: TGTGCCAGCAGGACTAACTATGGCTACACCTTC. Its protein product is CASRTNYGYTF.

The chain is built from TRBV5-1 and TRBJ2-5; tentative D call: TRBD2 (6 bases). This CDR3 has 14 residues. V lost 2 bases, J lost 2 bases, and 10 bases lay in between. CDR1 is SGHRS and CDR2 is YFSETQ in the germline V gene. DNA of the CDR3: TGCGCCAGCAGCTTAGGAGGGCAACAAGAGACCCAGTACTTC. Translation gives CASSLGGQQETQYF.

The rearrangement links TRBV7-2 to TRBJ1-5, with a weak D call TRBD1 (5 bases). The V gene's germline CDR1 is SGHTA and CDR2 FQGNSA. V lost 5 bases to trimming and J lost 5 bases, with 10 bases between them. This CDR3 has 13 residues. CDR3 bases: TGTGCCAGCAGCCCGGGGCGGTATCAGCCCCAGCATTTT. Amino acids: CASSPGRYQPQHF.

This clone was recorded only once. This chain links TRBV7-2 with TRBJ1-1; unclear D gene. This CDR3 has 13 residues. Trimming took 3 bases from V and 0 from J, leaving 5 bases between them. The germline V gene has CDR1 SGHTA and CDR2 FQGNSA. CDR3 DNA sequence: TGTGCCAGCAGCTTTAACCTGAACACTGAAGCTTTCTTT. The encoded protein is CASSFNLNTEAFF. The whole variable domain, filled in from reference TRBV7-2 and TRBJ1-1, reads GAGVSQSPSNKVTEKGKDVELRCDPISGHTALYWYRQSLGQGLEFLIYFQGNSAPDKSGLPSDRFSAERTGGSVSTLTIQRTQQEDSAVYLCASSFNLNTEAFFGQGTRLTVV.

This clone has just a few counts. The chain carries TRBV7-9 and TRBJ2-1; tentative D call: TRBD1 (6 bases). With 5 bases removed from V and 0 bases from J, the gap between germline ends came to 14 bases. From germline, CDR1 is SEHNR and CDR2 FQNEAQ (reference sequence). This CDR3 is built from 16 residues. The CDR3 loop reads CASSLKGDSSYNEQFF. CDR3 nucleotides: TGTGCCAGCAGCCTAAAGGGGGATAGCTCCTACAATGAGCAGTTCTTC.

CDR3 nucleotides: TGTGCCAGCAGCTTAGCCGGACAGGGACTGAACACTGAAGCTTTCTTT. This sequence encodes CASSLAGQGLNTEAFF. This chain uses TRBV7-9 with TRBJ1-1, with 8 bases that match TRBD1. After removal of 0 bases from V and 0 bases from J, the junction contained 3 bases not matched to a gene. Germline V CDR1 and CDR2: SEHNR, FQNEAQ (reference sequence). This CDR3 is 16 amino acids long. The variable domain in full, with the rest retrieved from reference TRBV7-9 and TRBJ1-1, is DTGVSQNPRHKITKRGQNVTFRCDPISEHNRLYWYRQTLGQGPEFLTYFQNEAQLEKSRLLSDRFSAERPKGSFSTLEIQRTEQGDSAMYLCASSLAGQGLNTEAFFGQGTRLTVV.